Each of the 13 T cell receptor beta chains below was sequenced from the same sample in a study of blood T cell repertoires in COVID-19. TCRdb's table, derived via immunoSEQ multiplex PCR, lists solely in-frame clones and lacks some. The table has 85,000 to 95,000 clones, 80% to 90% seen once. Material: peripheral blood. These receptors originate from an elderly woman with acute or convalescent COVID-19.

The chain employs TRBV5-1 and TRBJ2-3, with TRBD2 matching over 11 bases. Trimming removed 2 bases from V and 1 base from J; junction bases left unmatched: 3. This CDR3 has 16 residues. CDR1 is SGHRS, CDR2 YFSETQ, per germline. The CDR3 sequence: CASSFSGGAGTDTQYF. Written as DNA, the CDR3 is TGCGCCAGCAGCTTTAGCGGGGGGGCGGGCACAGATACGCAGTATTTT.

The V and J genes are TRBV6-5 and TRBJ1-1, with D possibly matching TRBD1 (5 bases). This CDR3 contains 12 residues. The V gene's germline CDR1 is MNHEY and CDR2 SVGAGI. The V end lost 7 bases, the J end lost 10 bases, and 16 bases lay between the germline ends. The CDR3 is CASTLRRGTAFF. The CDR3 nucleotides are TGTGCCAGCACCTTGCGGAGGGGAACAGCTTTCTTT.

This chain links TRBV2 with TRBJ1-5, with 10 bases matching TRBD1. The V gene's germline CDR1 is SNHLY and CDR2 FYNNEI. V gave up 8 bases and J gave up 4 bases; unmatched junction bases: 11. The CDR3 sequence is 16 residues long. Written as DNA, the CDR3 is TGTGCCAGCTGTCTTCGGACAGGGGGTGGAAATCAGCCCCAGCATTTT. Its translation: CASCLRTGGGNQPQHF.

This clone was observed a few times. The chain is built from TRBV7-2 and TRBJ2-7, with D uncertain. Between the trimmed V and J ends, which lost 7 bases and 1 base, there was a span of 14 bases. The V gene's germline CDR1 is SGHTA and CDR2 FQGNSA. The CDR3 spans 14 residues. CDR3 loop: CASTSEQVSYEQYF. In DNA, the CDR3 is TGTGCCAGCACCTCAGAGCAGGTTTCCTACGAGCAGTACTTC.

This clone turned up a few times. The rearrangement uses TRBV5-1 and TRBJ1-1; D unresolved. The CDR3 is 13 residues long. Germline V gene sequence: CDR1 SGHRS, CDR2 YFSETQ. V shed 0 bases and J shed 6 bases, with 9 bases lying between them. CDR3 sequence reads: CASSLDSLAEAFF. Written as DNA, the CDR3 is TGCGCCAGCAGCTTGGACAGCCTCGCTGAAGCTTTCTTT.

This chain uses TRBV5-4 with TRBJ2-3; 9 bases match TRBD1. Germline V gene sequence: CDR1 SGHNT, CDR2 YYREEE (reference sequence). This CDR3 contains 18 residues. V gave up 0 bases and J gave up 1 base; unmatched junction bases: 9. The CDR3 DNA sequence: TGTGCCAGCAGCTTGGCTGACAGGGGGTATTGGGGCACAGATACGCAGTATTTT. This sequence encodes CASSLADRGYWGTDTQYF.

This sequence joins TRBV21-1 and TRBJ1-1. TRBV21-1 is an annotated pseudogene. This CDR3 contains 16 residues. Written as DNA, the CDR3 is TGTGCCAGCAGCAAACGTAAATCCCTCGGTAACACTGAAGCTTTCTTT. Protein: CASSKRKSLGNTEAFF.

This clone was observed a single time. The CDR3 bases are TGTGCCAGCAGCCAAGATGGCGGCTACACCTTC. Amino acids: CASSQDGGYTF. The chain couples TRBV3-1 (or the pseudogene TRBV3-2) to TRBJ1-2; D is unclear. The V and J ends lost 0 bases and 8 bases respectively, with 4 bases between them. Germline values: CDR1 LGHDT, CDR2 YNNKEL (reference sequence). The CDR3 consists of 11 residues.

This clone was observed a single time. The chain is built from TRBV19 and TRBJ1-2, with a tentative D call TRBD1 (6 bases). The CDR3 runs to 14 residues. The V gene's germline CDR1 is LNHDA and CDR2 SQIVND (reference sequence). V was pared by 5 bases and J by 2 bases, with 12 bases between. CDR3 in amino acids: CASSEDSRNYGYTF. The CDR3 bases are TGTGCCAGTAGTGAGGACAGTCGGAACTATGGCTACACCTTC.

The V gene is TRBV7-8, the J gene TRBJ2-3; weak D call: TRBD1 (6 bases). Trimming took off 2 bases at V and 2 bases at J, with 11 bases between the two ends. The CDR3 loop spans 15 amino acids. The germline gives CDR1 SGHVS, CDR2 FQNEAQ. CDR3 sequence: CASSLSGTNTDTQYF. CDR3 nucleotides: TGTGCCAGCAGCTTATCGGGGACAAACACAGATACGCAGTATTTT.

DNA for the CDR3: TGTGCCAGCAGCCCCGAGTCTCGGTCACCCCTCCACTTT. Translating gives CASSPESRSPLHF. The gene calls are TRBV3-1 (or the pseudogene TRBV3-2) and TRBJ1-6; D not certain. V was clipped by 4 bases and J by 10 bases, with 11 bases between them. CDR1 LGHDT and CDR2 YNNKEL come from the germline V gene (reference sequence). The CDR3 has 13 residues.

This clone occurred once. The CDR3 coding sequence is TGTGCCAGCAGCGACATTCAGGGAGGCCCCCTCCACTTT. This codes for CASSDIQGGPLHF. The V gene is TRBV5-6, the J gene TRBJ1-6; weak D call: TRBD1 (5 bases). This CDR3 contains 13 residues. The germline V gene has CDR1 SGHDT and CDR2 YYEEEE. Deletions cut 4 bases from V and 13 bases from J, with 15 bases between.

About this clone: The identical CDR3 is also encoded by other nucleotide sequences in the sample. The V call is TRBV11-3, the J call TRBJ2-2; D is uncertain. With 1 base removed from V and 5 bases from J, the gap between germline ends came to 2 bases. Germline loops: CDR1 SGHNT, CDR2 YENEEA. This CDR3 is 12 amino acids long. The CDR3 bases are TGTGCCAGCAGCTTAGCAACCGGGGAGCTGTTTTTT. Amino acid sequence: CASSLATGELFF.